The present entry profiles one T cell receptor beta chain with its context. The antigen is undetermined. Profiling relied on immunoSEQ multiplex PCR, and the TCRdb table lists in-frame clones only, not all of them. The sample has 440,000 or so clones, about nine tenths seen once; the top ten hold about 1.7%. Treatment indicated: roughly 18 received Ad26.COV2.S at low or high dose, single or two shots; about five received placebo; per-sample allocation not given. It was on day 63 after the first vaccine or placebo injection that samples were taken. The source of the sample is a study of Ad26.COV2.S vaccination and SARS-CoV-2 variants. Whole-study findings and limits: Relative to placebo recipients, vaccine recipients exhibited elevated spike-specific TCR breadth. The TCR breadth and depth analyses may have understated or missed part of the total T cell responses.

Germline CDR1 is SNHLY and CDR2 is FYNNEI. The CDR3 is made up of 15 amino acids. V lost 6 bases to trimming and J lost 4 bases, with 17 bases between them. This TCR was recovered from a person between 18 and 60 years old who received the Ad26.COV2.S COVID-19 vaccine or a placebo. The V gene is TRBV2, the J gene TRBJ2-3; D might be TRBD2 (5 bases). The material sequenced was peripheral blood, taken in a trial of Ad26.COV2.S vaccine versus placebo. The CDR3 bases are TGTGCCAGCAGCGGACTCTCGGGTCGCGCAGATACGCAGTATTTT. As protein: CASSGLSGRADTQYF. The full variable domain, in which reference TRBV2 and TRBJ2-3 provide the parts outside the CDR3, is EPEVTQTPSHQVTQMGQEVILRCVPISNHLYFYWYRQILGQKVEFLVSFYNNEISEKSEIFDDQFSVERPDGSNFTLKIRSTKLEDSAMYFCASSGLSGRADTQYFGPGTRLTVL.